The rows below give T cell receptor beta chains drawn from one sample of a study of post-analysis software for immune sequencing data. TCRdb redid the calling of the PCR reads with MiXCR, one entry per CDR3 protein. The table lists a few hundred thousand distinct CDR3 sequences, about a third of them singletons. The sequenced sample consisted of blood. The source is a girl aged 5-17 years with multiple sclerosis. CDR3s include the opening cysteine and the closing phenylalanine or tryptophan. The D gene is left open where the match is weak. A row's size may be missing; if present it is once, few, many or a size class.

14	.	.	TRBV29-1	TRBJ2-3	CSVALSGTTDTQYF	TGCAGCGTTGCCCTTAGCGGTACCACAGATACGCAGTATTTT
11	.	.	TRBV6-6	TRBJ1-6	CASSSLSGLHF	TGTGCCAGCAGTTCACTCTCGGGCCTCCACTTT
14	.	.	TRBV28	TRBJ1-2	CASSSPGQVGGYTF	TGTGCCAGCAGCTCGCCGGGGCAGGTTGGGGGCTACACCTTC
16	TRBD2	.	TRBV3-1	TRBJ2-5	CASRPLLAGGRETQYF	TGTGCCAGCAGACCCCTACTAGCGGGGGGGCGAGAGACCCAGTACTTC
14	.	.	TRBV10-3	TRBJ1-6	CAIATDSFNSPLHF	TGTGCCATCGCGACAGACTCTTTTAATTCACCCCTCCACTTT
17	TRBD1	.	TRBV7-3	TRBJ1-5	CASSPDRAEESNQPQHF	TGTGCCAGCAGCCCAGACAGGGCCGAGGAAAGCAATCAGCCCCAGCATTTT
15	.	.	TRBV7-2	TRBJ2-7	CASSLNRLPSYEQYF	TGTGCCAGCAGCTTAAACCGACTACCCTCCTACGAGCAGTACTTC
13	.	once	TRBV5-1	TRBJ1-1	CASSSAVNTEAFF	TGCGCCAGCAGCTCAGCAGTCAACACTGAAGCTTTCTTT
14	.	.	TRBV18	TRBJ1-2	CASSPSDGNYGYTF	TGTGCCAGCTCACCTTCGGACGGGAACTATGGCTACACCTTC
15	TRBD2	.	TRBV5-1	TRBJ2-3	CASSLSAGESDAQYF	TGCGCCAGCAGCTTATCAGCGGGGGAGTCAGATGCGCAGTATTTT
13	TRBD1	.	TRBV20-1	TRBJ2-3	CSAARGREDTQYF	TGCAGTGCAGCGAGGGGGCGAGAAGATACGCAGTATTTT
15	.	few	TRBV28	TRBJ2-7	CASSSHGLPGHEQYF	TGTGCCAGCAGTTCGCACGGACTTCCGGGCCACGAGCAGTACTTC
15	.	.	TRBV20-1	TRBJ2-7	CSASATGLNSYEQYF	TGCAGTGCTAGCGCCACAGGGCTTAACTCCTACGAGCAGTACTTC
16	TRBD1	.	TRBV4-2	TRBJ1-6	CASSLSTDRGDSPLHF	TGTGCCAGCAGCCTATCGACGGACAGGGGGGATTCACCCCTCCACTTT
16	TRBD1	once	TRBV4-3	TRBJ2-1	CASSHLTGDLYNEQFF	TGCGCCAGCAGCCACTTGACAGGGGACCTTTACAATGAGCAGTTCTTC
16	.	few	TRBV6-1	TRBJ2-7	CASSEALGGSYNEQYF	TGTGCCAGCAGTGAAGCGCTGGGGGGCTCCTACAATGAGCAGTACTTC
14	.	few	TRBV6-2/TRBV6-3	TRBJ1-5	CASSSSPQGQPQHF	TGTGCCAGCAGTTCCTCCCCACAGGGTCAGCCCCAGCATTTT
13	.	few	TRBV7-2	TRBJ2-3	CASSLPYTDTQYF	TGTGCCAGCAGCTTACCCTACACAGATACGCAGTATTTT
15	.	.	TRBV7-2	TRBJ2-7	CASSPNRAKAYEQYF	TGTGCCAGCAGCCCGAACCGGGCCAAGGCCTACGAGCAGTACTTC
11	.	.	TRBV20-1	TRBJ1-1	CSVTPTTEAFF	TGCAGTGTCACGCCGACCACTGAAGCTTTCTTT
14	.	few	TRBV4-3	TRBJ2-7	CASSQDTGSYEQYF	TGCGCCAGCAGCCAAGATACAGGGAGCTACGAGCAGTACTTC
13	.	few	TRBV29-1	TRBJ2-7	CSVVSSGAYEQYF	TGCAGCGTTGTCAGCAGTGGAGCCTACGAGCAGTACTTC